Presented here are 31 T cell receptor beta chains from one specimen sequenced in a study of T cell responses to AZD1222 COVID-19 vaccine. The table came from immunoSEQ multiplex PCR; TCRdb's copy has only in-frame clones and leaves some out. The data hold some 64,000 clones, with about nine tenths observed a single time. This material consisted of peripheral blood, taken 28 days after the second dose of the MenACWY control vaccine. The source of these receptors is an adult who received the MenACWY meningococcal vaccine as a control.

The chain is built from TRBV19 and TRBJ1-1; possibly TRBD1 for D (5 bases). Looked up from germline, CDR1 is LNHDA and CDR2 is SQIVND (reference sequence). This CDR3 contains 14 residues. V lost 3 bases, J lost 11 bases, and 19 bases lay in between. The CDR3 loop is CASSIGTQTGTAFF. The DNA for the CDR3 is TGTGCCAGTAGTATCGGGACGCAGACCGGTACGGCTTTCTTT.

The CDR3 nucleotides read TGTGCCAGCAGTGACAGCTCAACTAATGAAAAACTGTTTTTT. Its protein product is CASSDSSTNEKLFF. The chain couples TRBV2 to TRBJ1-4; D unresolved. Trimming pared 3 bases from V and 0 bases from J, leaving 5 bases between. The CDR3 is 14 residues long. Germline V gives CDR1 SNHLY, CDR2 FYNNEI.

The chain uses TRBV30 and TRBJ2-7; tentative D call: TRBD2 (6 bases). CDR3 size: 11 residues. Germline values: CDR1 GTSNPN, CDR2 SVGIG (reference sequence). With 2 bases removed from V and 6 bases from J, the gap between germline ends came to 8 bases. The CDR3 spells CAWSTGVEQYF. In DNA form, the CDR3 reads TGTGCCTGGAGTACGGGGGTCGAGCAGTACTTC.

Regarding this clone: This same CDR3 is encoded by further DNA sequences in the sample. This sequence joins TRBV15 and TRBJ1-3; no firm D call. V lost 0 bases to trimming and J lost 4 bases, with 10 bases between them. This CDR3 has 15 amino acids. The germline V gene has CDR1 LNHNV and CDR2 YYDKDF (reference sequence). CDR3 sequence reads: CATSRDRDPGNTIYF. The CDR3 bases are TGTGCCACCAGCAGAGATCGGGATCCCGGAAACACCATATATTTT.

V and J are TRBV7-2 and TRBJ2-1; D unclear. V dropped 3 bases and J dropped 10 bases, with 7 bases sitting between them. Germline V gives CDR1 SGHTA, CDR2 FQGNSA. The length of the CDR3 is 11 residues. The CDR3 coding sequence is TGTGCCAGCAGCTTCCCACCGGAGCAGTTCTTC. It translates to CASSFPPEQFF.

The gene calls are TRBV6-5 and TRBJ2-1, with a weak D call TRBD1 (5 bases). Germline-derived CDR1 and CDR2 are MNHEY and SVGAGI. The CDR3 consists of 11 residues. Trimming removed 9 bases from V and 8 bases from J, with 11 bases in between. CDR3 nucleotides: TGTGCCAGTTCCTCAGGGTATGAGCAGTTCTTC. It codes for CASSSGYEQFF.

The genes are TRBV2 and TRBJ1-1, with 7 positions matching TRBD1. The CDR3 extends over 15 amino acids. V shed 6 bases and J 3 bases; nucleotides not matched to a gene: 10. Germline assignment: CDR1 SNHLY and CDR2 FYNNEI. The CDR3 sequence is CASSGQGGSYTEAFF. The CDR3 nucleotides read TGTGCCAGCAGCGGTCAGGGGGGGTCGTACACTGAAGCTTTCTTT.

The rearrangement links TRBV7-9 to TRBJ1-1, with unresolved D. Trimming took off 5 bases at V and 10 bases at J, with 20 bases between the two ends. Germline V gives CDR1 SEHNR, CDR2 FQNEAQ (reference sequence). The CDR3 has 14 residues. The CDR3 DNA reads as TGTGCCAGCAGCCAGAACACCGGCCCCATCGGAGCTTTCTTT. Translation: CASSQNTGPIGAFF.

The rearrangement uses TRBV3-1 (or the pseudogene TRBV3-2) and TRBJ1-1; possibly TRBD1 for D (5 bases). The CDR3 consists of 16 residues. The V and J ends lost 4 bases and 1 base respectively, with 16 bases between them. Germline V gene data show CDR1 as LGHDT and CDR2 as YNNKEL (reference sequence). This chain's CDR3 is CASSPGVSGTNTEAFF. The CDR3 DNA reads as TGTGCCAGCAGCCCCGGCGTGTCAGGGACGAACACTGAAGCTTTCTTT.

The CDR3 DNA sequence: TGCGCCAGCAGCTTGGACTACAAGAACACTGAAGCTTTCTTT. This codes for CASSLDYKNTEAFF. This chain connects TRBV5-1 to TRBJ1-1; D not certain. The length of the CDR3 is 14 residues. Trimming took 0 bases from V and 1 from J, leaving 7 bases between them. Germline lookup yields CDR1 SGHRS and CDR2 YFSETQ. The entire variable domain, with the rest obtained from reference TRBV5-1 and TRBJ1-1, is as follows: KAGVTQTPRYLIKTRGQQVTLSCSPISGHRSVSWYQQTPGQGLQFLFEYFSETQRNKGNFPGRFSGRQFSNSRSEMNVSTLELGDSALYLCASSLDYKNTEAFFGQGTRLTVV.

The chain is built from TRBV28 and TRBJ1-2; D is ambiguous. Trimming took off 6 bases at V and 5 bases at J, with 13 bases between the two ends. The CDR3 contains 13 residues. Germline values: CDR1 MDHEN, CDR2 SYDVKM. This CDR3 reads CASRVGGRYGYTF. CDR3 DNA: TGTGCCAGCAGGGTGGGAGGGCGATATGGCTACACCTTC.

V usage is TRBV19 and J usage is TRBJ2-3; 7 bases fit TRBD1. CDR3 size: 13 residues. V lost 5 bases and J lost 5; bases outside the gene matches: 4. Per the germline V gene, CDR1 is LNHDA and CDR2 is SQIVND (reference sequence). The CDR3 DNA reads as TGTGCCAGTAGTGACAGGGAGATAGATACGCAGTATTTT. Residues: CASSDREIDTQYF.

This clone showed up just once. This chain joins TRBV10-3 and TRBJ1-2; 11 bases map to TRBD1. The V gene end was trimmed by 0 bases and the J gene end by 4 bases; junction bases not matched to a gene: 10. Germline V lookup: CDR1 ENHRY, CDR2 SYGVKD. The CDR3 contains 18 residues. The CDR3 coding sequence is TGTGCCATCAGTGAGTCAAGGGACAGGGGGGTAAATCGCTATGGCTACACCTTC. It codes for CAISESRDRGVNRYGYTF.

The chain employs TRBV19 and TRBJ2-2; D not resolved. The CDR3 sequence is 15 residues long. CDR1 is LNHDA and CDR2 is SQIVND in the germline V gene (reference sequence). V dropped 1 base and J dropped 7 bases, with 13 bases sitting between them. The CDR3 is CASSIGGRRGGELFF. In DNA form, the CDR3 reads TGTGCCAGTAGTATAGGGGGAAGGAGAGGCGGGGAGCTGTTTTTT.

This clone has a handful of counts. CDR3 protein: CASSYSLAGGELFF. CDR3 nucleotide sequence: TGTGCCAGCAGTTATAGTCTAGCGGGCGGGGAGCTGTTTTTT. The rearrangement joins TRBV27 to TRBJ2-2; 8 bases agree with TRBD2. The CDR3 has 14 residues. Germline-derived CDR1 and CDR2 are MNHEY and SMNVEV (reference sequence). The V segment lost 4 bases and the J segment 7 bases; nucleotides outside the gene matches: 5.

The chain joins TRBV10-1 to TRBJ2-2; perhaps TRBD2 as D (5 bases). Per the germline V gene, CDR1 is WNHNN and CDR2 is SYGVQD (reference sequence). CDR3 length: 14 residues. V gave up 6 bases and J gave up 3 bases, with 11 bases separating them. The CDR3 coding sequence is TGCGCCAGCAGGGAGGATTTATACACCGGGGAGCTGTTTTTT. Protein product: CASREDLYTGELFF.

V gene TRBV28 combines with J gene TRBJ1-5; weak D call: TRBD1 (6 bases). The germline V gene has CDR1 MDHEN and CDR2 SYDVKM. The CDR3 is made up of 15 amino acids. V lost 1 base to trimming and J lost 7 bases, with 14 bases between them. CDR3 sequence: CASSLLRGRRQPQHF. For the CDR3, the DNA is TGTGCCAGCAGTTTATTGCGGGGGCGACGGCAGCCCCAGCATTTT.

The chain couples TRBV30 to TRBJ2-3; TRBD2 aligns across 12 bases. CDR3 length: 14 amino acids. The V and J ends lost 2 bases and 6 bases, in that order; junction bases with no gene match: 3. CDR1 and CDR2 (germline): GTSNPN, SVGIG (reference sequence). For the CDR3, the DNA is TGTGCCTGGAGTCAAACTAGCGGGGGGGATACGCAGTATTTT. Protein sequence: CAWSQTSGGDTQYF.

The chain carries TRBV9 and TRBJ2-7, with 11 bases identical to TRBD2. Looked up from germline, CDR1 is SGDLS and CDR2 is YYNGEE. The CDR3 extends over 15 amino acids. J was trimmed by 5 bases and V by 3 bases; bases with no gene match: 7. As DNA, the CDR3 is TGTGCCAGCAGCGCTAGCGGGAGGCTAGGGGACGAGCAGTACTTC. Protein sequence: CASSASGRLGDEQYF. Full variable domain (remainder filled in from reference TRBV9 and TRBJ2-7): DSGVTQTPKHLITATGQRVTLRCSPRSGDLSVYWYQQSLDQGLQFLIQYYNGEERAKGNILERFSAQQFPDLHSELNLSSLELGDSALYFCASSASGRLGDEQYFGPGTRLTVT.

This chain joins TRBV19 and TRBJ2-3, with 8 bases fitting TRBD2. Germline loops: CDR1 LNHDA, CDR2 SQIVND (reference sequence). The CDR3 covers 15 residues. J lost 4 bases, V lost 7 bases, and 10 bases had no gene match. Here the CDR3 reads CASTLRAGGSDTQYF. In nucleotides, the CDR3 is TGTGCCAGTACCCTCCGCGCGGGAGGCTCAGATACGCAGTATTTT.

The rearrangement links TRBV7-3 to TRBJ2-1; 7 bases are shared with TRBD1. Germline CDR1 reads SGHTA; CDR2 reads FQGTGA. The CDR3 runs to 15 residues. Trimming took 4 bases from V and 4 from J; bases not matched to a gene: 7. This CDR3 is CASSSDPGQYNEQFF. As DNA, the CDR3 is TGTGCCAGCAGCTCCGATCCGGGACAGTACAATGAGCAGTTCTTC.

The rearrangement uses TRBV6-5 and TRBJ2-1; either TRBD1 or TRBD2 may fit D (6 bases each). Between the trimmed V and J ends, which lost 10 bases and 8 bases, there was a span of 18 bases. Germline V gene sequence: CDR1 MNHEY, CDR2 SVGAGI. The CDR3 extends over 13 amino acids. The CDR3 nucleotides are TGTGCCACCCGATGGGGGGCTGACGATGAGCAGTTCTTC. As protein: CATRWGADDEQFF.

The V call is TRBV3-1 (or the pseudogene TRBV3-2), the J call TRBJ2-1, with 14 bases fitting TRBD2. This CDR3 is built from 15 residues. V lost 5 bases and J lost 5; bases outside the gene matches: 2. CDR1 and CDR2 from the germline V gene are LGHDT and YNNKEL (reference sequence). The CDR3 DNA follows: TGTGCCAGCAGCTTGACTAGCGGGAGGGACAATGAGCAGTTCTTC. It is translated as CASSLTSGRDNEQFF.

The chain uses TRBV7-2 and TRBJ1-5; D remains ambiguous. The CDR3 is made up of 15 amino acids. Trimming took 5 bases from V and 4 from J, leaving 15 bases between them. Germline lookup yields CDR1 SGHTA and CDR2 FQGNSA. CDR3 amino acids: CASSRAGRTNQPQHF. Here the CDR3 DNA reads TGTGCCAGCAGCCGCGCAGGCAGAACAAATCAGCCCCAGCATTTT.

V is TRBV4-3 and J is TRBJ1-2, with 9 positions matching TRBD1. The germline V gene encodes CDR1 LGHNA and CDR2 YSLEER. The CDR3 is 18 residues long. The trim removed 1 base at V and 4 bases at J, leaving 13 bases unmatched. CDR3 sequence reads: CASSQALMTGGASYGYTF. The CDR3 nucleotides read TGCGCCAGCAGCCAAGCCCTCATGACAGGGGGAGCAAGCTATGGCTACACCTTC.

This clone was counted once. The CDR3 bases are TGTGCCAGCACCATAGACGTAGGGGAGCTGTTTTTT. Amino acid sequence: CASTIDVGELFF. This chain joins TRBV6-5 and TRBJ2-2; D not certain. Per the germline V gene, CDR1 is MNHEY and CDR2 is SVGAGI. The CDR3 covers 12 residues. The V gene lost 7 bases and the J gene lost 8 bases, with 11 bases spanning the gap.

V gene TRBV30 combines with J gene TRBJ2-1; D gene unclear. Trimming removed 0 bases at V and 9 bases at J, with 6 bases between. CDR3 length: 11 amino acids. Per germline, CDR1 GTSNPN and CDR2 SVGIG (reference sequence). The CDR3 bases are TGTGCCTGGAGTGTACGGTCTGAGCAGTTCTTC. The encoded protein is CAWSVRSEQFF.

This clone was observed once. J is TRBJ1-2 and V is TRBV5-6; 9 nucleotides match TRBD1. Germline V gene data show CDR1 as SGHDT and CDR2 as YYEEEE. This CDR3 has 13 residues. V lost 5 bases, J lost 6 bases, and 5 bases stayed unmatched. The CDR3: CASRQGQGHGYTF. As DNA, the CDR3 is TGTGCCAGCAGACAGGGACAGGGCCATGGCTACACCTTC. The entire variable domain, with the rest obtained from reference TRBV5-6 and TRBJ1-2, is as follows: DAGVTQSPTHLIKTRGQQVTLRCSPKSGHDTVSWYQQALGQGPQFIFQYYEEEERQRGNFPDRFSGHQFPNYSSELNVNALLLGDSALYLCASRQGQGHGYTFGSGTRLTVV.

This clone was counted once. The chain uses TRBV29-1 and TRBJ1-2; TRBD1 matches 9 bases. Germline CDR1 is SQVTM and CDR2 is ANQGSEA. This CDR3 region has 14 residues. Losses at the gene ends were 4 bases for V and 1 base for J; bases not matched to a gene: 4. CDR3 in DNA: TGCAGCGTTGCGGGACAGGGTTTTAACTATGGCTACACCTTC. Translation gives CSVAGQGFNYGYTF.

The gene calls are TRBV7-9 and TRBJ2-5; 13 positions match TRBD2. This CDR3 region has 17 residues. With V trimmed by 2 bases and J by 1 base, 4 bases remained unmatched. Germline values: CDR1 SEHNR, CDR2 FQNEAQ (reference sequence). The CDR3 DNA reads TGTGCCAGCAGCTTATCGGGACTAGCGGGACCCCAAGAGACCCAGTACTTC. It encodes CASSLSGLAGPQETQYF.

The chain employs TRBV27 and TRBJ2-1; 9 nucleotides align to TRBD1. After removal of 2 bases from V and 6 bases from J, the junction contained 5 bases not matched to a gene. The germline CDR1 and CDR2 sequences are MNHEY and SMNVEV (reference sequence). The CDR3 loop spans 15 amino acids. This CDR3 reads CASSLPSDRGNEQFF. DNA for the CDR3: TGTGCCAGCAGTTTACCTTCGGACAGGGGCAATGAGCAGTTCTTC.